This T cell receptor beta chain originates from a study of T cell responses to AZD1222 COVID-19 vaccine. About the study: Both about-4-week and about-12-week second-dose recipients were combined.

This clone was detected a few times. Its target is unknown. Findings of the study overall: Nearly half of the spike-specific TCRs reportedly recognize variant regions that carry no mutations. Baseline testing showed seropositivity in only 5 or 6 AZD1222 recipients. Females outnumbered males among donors, who were mostly white British; clonal diversity was possibly underestimated.

This CDR3 contains 12 residues. The germline CDR1 and CDR2 sequences are GTSNPN and SVGIG (reference sequence). V lost 3 bases, J lost 4 bases, and 9 bases lay in between. Here immunoSEQ multiplex PCR was the method, and the copy in TCRdb shows in-frame clones only, minus some. The sample has 100,000 to 150,000 clones; about nine tenths are singletons. The chain couples TRBV30 to TRBJ1-2; D ambiguous. The TCR comes from an adult in good health. Sequencing used peripheral blood, obtained on day 0 of AZD1222 vaccination. CDR3 sequence (DNA): TGTGCCTGGAGCCGGGTTACCTATGGCTACACCTTC. Translation gives CAWSRVTYGYTF.